These 23 T cell receptor beta chains came from one sample sequenced in a study of regulatory T cells in long-lasting Graves disease. CDR3-region Arm-PCR and iRepertoire HTBI primers produced the TCR beta libraries. TCRdb recomputed calls from the multiplex PCR reads with MiXCR, one row per CDR3 protein. The sample holds approximately 390,000 distinct CDR3 sequences, around 15% seen once. Time point here: newly diagnosed GD, antithyroid drugs for less than 3 months. PBMCs were the source of the RNA used for TCR sequencing. The sample also formed part of further work on T cells in Graves' hyperthyroidism and ophthalmopathy.

This sample comprised peripheral blood mononuclear cells (PBMCs), obtained at new diagnosis, from a patient treated with antithyroid drugs. These receptor sequences come from a woman aged 18-29 years with Graves disease.

At least ten counts were recorded for this clonotype. As DNA, the CDR3 is TGTGCCAGCAGCCAACGCCCGGTTCCATACAATGAGCAGTTCTTC. It specifies CASSQRPVPYNEQFF. The chain combines TRBV3-1 with TRBJ2-1, with D hard to call. Germline V lookup: CDR1 LGHDT, CDR2 YNNKEL (reference sequence). This CDR3 contains 15 residues. Trimming pared 2 bases from V and 4 bases from J, leaving 12 bases between.

The chain joins TRBV2 to TRBJ1-2; 9 nucleotides agree with TRBD1. Germline values: CDR1 SNHLY, CDR2 FYNNEI. The CDR3 runs 15 residues. V gave up 7 bases and J gave up 2 bases; unmatched junction bases: 8. The DNA of the CDR3 is TGTGCCAGCACCCCACGGACAGGGGAAAACTATGGCTACACCTTC. Its protein product is CASTPRTGENYGYTF.

This clonotype was observed many times. The J gene is TRBJ1-1, the V gene TRBV6-2 or TRBV6-3; no clear D. Germline V gene lookup returns CDR1 MNHEY and CDR2 SVGEGT. Trimming stripped 6 bases from V and 0 bases from J, with 14 bases between. The CDR3 has 15 residues. The CDR3 loop is CASRRAGLMNTEAFF. The CDR3 DNA follows: TGTGCCAGCAGGAGGGCAGGACTAATGAACACTGAAGCTTTCTTT.

The CDR3 reads CASSLPPGYEQYF. Here the CDR3 DNA reads TGTGCCAGCAGTTTACCTCCGGGCTACGAGCAGTACTTC. J is TRBJ2-7 and V is TRBV28, with no clear D. The CDR3 sequence is 13 residues long. From germline, CDR1 is MDHEN and CDR2 SYDVKM. Trimming pared 2 bases from V and 3 bases from J, leaving 8 bases between.

At least ten counts were recorded for this clonotype. This sequence joins TRBV12-3 or TRBV12-4 and TRBJ2-1; TRBD1 aligns across 9 bases. The CDR3 is 16 residues long. With V trimmed by 5 bases and J by 5 bases, 10 bases remained unmatched. The CDR3 is CASSTRDRVYDNEQFF. Here the CDR3 DNA reads TGTGCCAGCAGTACCCGGGACAGGGTATATGACAATGAGCAGTTCTTC.

This clonotype was recorded many times. V is TRBV11-2 and J is TRBJ2-7; D might be TRBD1 or TRBD2, each matching 5 bases. V lost 5 bases and J 2 bases, leaving 19 bases between the germline ends. The CDR3 totals 16 residues. Germline CDR1 reads SGHAT; CDR2 reads FQNNGV. The chain's CDR3 is CASSPRGRGDAYEQYF. CDR3 nucleotides: TGTGCCAGCAGCCCCCGGGGTAGGGGTGATGCCTACGAGCAGTACTTC.

Remarks on this clonotype: Given a much more abundant clone one base away, this may be a read error. The rearrangement joins TRBV7-8 to TRBJ2-6; D is possibly TRBD1 (6 bases). Germline V gene data show CDR1 as SGHVS and CDR2 as FQNEAQ. The V end lost 8 bases, the J end lost 0 bases, and 14 bases lay between the germline ends. The CDR3 runs to 16 residues. The CDR3 DNA reads as TGTGCCAGCGGCCCCCCAGGGGCCTCTGGGGCCAACGTCCTGACTTTC. The encoded protein is CASGPPGASGANVLTF.

This clonotype was counted at least ten times. The V gene is TRBV7-3, the J gene TRBJ1-2; possibly TRBD1 for D (6 bases). Germline V gives CDR1 SGHTA, CDR2 FQGTGA. This CDR3 region has 15 residues. Trimming removed 5 bases from V and 8 bases from J, with 21 bases in between. The chain's CDR3 is CASSPQIGGFEGYTF. DNA of the CDR3: TGTGCCAGCAGCCCGCAAATAGGGGGATTTGAGGGCTACACCTTC.

This clonotype was seen a few times. V and J are TRBV29-1 and TRBJ2-1; 9 nucleotides line up with TRBD1. V was clipped by 7 bases and J by 8 bases; unmatched bases: 15. The CDR3 runs 15 residues. The V gene's germline CDR1 is SQVTM and CDR2 ANQGSEA. CDR3 region: CSGVTQLQGAHEQFF. The CDR3 nucleotides are TGCAGCGGGGTAACACAATTACAGGGGGCCCATGAGCAGTTCTTC.

This clonotype was observed many times. The chain links TRBV10-3 to TRBJ2-5; 7 bases line up with TRBD2. Germline-derived CDR1 and CDR2 are ENHRY and SYGVKD. The length of the CDR3 is 19 residues. V trimming: 4 bases; J trimming: 1 base; junction bases outside the gene matches: 18. CDR3 coding DNA: TGTGCCATCAGTGTTCAGTCCCAGTTTCTAGCGGAGTTCCAAGAGACCCAGTACTTC. Protein product: CAISVQSQFLAEFQETQYF.

This clonotype came up a few times. The rearrangement links TRBV10-1 to TRBJ1-1; 12 bases fit TRBD1. Looked up from germline, CDR1 is WNHNN and CDR2 is SYGVQD (reference sequence). V lost 2 bases, J lost 1 base, and 5 bases stayed unmatched. This CDR3 is built from 17 residues. CDR3 protein: CASSEPGQGASNTEAFF. The CDR3 DNA follows: TGCGCCAGCAGTGAGCCGGGACAGGGGGCCTCGAACACTGAAGCTTTCTTT.

About this clonotype: This may be a read error, as it is one base from a much larger clone. V is TRBV2 and J is TRBJ2-2; D may match TRBD1 or TRBD2 (6 bases each). The CDR3 is made up of 15 amino acids. Per germline, CDR1 SNHLY and CDR2 FYNNEI. The CDR3 loop reads CASSEWGANTWELFF. The CDR3 nucleotides read TGTGCCAGCAGTGAATGGGGGGCAAACACCTGGGAGCTGTTTTTT.

The chain recombines TRBV6-1 with TRBJ2-7, with D hard to call. V lost 7 bases and J 9 bases, leaving 16 bases between the germline ends. This CDR3 spans 12 amino acids. CDR1 and CDR2 from the germline V gene are MNHNS and SASEGT. The CDR3 here is CASKADPTGQYF. DNA for the CDR3: TGTGCCAGCAAGGCAGACCCTACGGGGCAGTACTTC.

The V gene is TRBV2, the J gene TRBJ2-1, with 8 bases identical to TRBD1. Germline V gene sequence: CDR1 SNHLY, CDR2 FYNNEI. The CDR3 has 13 residues. V lost 8 bases, J lost 9 bases, and 9 bases stayed unmatched. The CDR3 reads CASLRDRYAEQFF. CDR3 nucleotides: TGTGCCAGCCTCCGGGACAGGTATGCTGAGCAGTTCTTC.

The chain couples TRBV9 to TRBJ1-4; weak D call: TRBD1 (5 bases). The CDR3 has 15 amino acids. Trimming took 3 bases from V and 3 from J, leaving 12 bases between them. From germline, CDR1 is SGDLS and CDR2 YYNGEE. The CDR3 region has the DNA TGTGCCAGCAGCGGCCGGATGGGACCTAATGAAAAACTGTTTTTT. Amino acids: CASSGRMGPNEKLFF.

This clonotype was observed many times. This sequence joins TRBV2 and TRBJ1-2; D may be TRBD1 (5 bases). CDR1 SNHLY and CDR2 FYNNEI come from the germline V gene. V was clipped by 11 bases and J by 1 base, with 14 bases between them. CDR3 size: 13 residues. This CDR3 reads CARGRDRNYGYTF. As DNA, the CDR3 is TGTGCCCGAGGCAGGGACCGTAACTATGGCTACACCTTC.

This clonotype was seen a handful of times. The V call is TRBV19, the J call TRBJ2-2; D is ambiguous. Per germline, CDR1 LNHDA and CDR2 SQIVND (reference sequence). CDR3 length: 12 residues. The germline V and J ends were trimmed by 3 bases and 7 bases, with 6 bases remaining between them. CDR3 amino acids: CASSIRGGELFF. CDR3 DNA: TGTGCCAGTAGTATCCGAGGCGGGGAGCTGTTTTTT.

This clonotype was observed a few times. The gene calls are TRBV5-1 and TRBJ1-6; unclear D gene. Germline V gives CDR1 SGHRS, CDR2 YFSETQ. The CDR3 runs 12 residues. The V end was cut by 5 bases, the J end by 8 bases, with 8 bases between. CDR3: CASRSQDSPLHF. The CDR3 DNA reads as TGCGCCAGCAGGAGCCAGGATTCACCCCTCCACTTT.

Of note for this clonotype: A read error may explain this, as a much larger clone is one base away. This chain connects TRBV6-5 to TRBJ2-2; the match to TRBD1 covers 8 bases. V dropped 5 bases and J dropped 7; count of bases not matched to a gene: 12. Per germline, CDR1 MNHEY and CDR2 SVGAGI. This CDR3 region has 16 residues. The CDR3 bases are TGTGCCAGCAGTCACTTAGCAGGGGGCGTCAGCGGGGAGCTGTTTTTT. Translating it yields CASSHLAGGVSGELFF.

This clonotype appeared a few times. The V gene is TRBV20-1, the J gene TRBJ1-6; D call uncertain. CDR1 and CDR2 (germline): DFQATT, SNEGSKA (reference sequence). Trimming removed 2 bases from V and 0 bases from J, with 8 bases in between. The CDR3 totals 15 residues. CDR3 amino acids: CSARRGSSYNSPLHF. The CDR3 DNA reads TGCAGTGCTAGAAGAGGGAGCTCCTATAATTCACCCCTCCACTTT.

This clonotype appeared many times. This sequence joins TRBV20-1 and TRBJ2-5, with 7 bases that match TRBD1. Germline CDR1 reads DFQATT; CDR2 reads SNEGSKA (reference sequence). This CDR3 region has 12 residues. The CDR3 sequence is CSHQQGRETQYF. CDR3 DNA sequence: TGCAGCCACCAACAGGGGCGAGAGACCCAGTACTTC.

This clonotype was found many times. This sequence joins TRBV28 and TRBJ1-2, with D possibly TRBD1 on 6 matching bases. Trimming removed 2 bases at V and 6 bases at J, with 10 bases between. Germline V CDR1 and CDR2: MDHEN, SYDVKM. This CDR3 is built from 13 residues. The CDR3 nucleotides are TGTGCCAGCAGTTTAACCCAGGGGCATGGCTACACCTTC. It encodes CASSLTQGHGYTF.

This clonotype was seen many times. The rearrangement links TRBV30 to TRBJ1-2; tentative D call: TRBD1 (5 bases). Germline CDR1 GTSNPN, CDR2 SVGIG (reference sequence). With 7 bases removed from V and 5 bases from J, the gap between germline ends came to 17 bases. There are 13 residues in the CDR3. The CDR3 DNA reads as TGTGCCTCCCACTCGGGGCTGGGGTATGGCTACACCTTC. Translation gives CASHSGLGYGYTF.